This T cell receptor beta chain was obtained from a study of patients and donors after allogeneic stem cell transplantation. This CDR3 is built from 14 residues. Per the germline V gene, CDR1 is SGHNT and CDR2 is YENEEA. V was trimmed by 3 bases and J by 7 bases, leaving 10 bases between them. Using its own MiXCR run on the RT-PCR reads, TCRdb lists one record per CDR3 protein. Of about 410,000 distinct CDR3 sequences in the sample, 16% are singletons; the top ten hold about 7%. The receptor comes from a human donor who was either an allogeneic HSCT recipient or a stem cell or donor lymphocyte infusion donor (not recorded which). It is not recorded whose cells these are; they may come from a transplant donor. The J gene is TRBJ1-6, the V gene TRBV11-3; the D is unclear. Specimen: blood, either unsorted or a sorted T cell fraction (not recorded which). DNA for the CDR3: TGTGCCAGCAGCTTTCTCTCAAGGAATTCACCCCTCCACTTT. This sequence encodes CASSFLSRNSPLHF. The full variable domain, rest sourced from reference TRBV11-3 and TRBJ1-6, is EAGVVQSPRYKIIEKKQPVAFWCNPISGHNTLYWYLQNLGQGPELLIRYENEEAVDDSQLPKDRFSAERLKGVDSTLKIQPAELGDSAVYLCASSFLSRNSPLHFGNGTRLTVT.